This entry lists 3 T cell receptor beta chains sequenced from one sample in a study of early T cells in non-severe SARS-CoV-2 infection. In TCRdb, the 5' RACE reads were re-called with MiXCR into one record per CDR3 protein. This sample yields 80,000 to 100,000 distinct CDR3 sequences, of which around 15% are seen a single time; roughly 7.2% belongs to the top ten. Sample: whole blood. The receptors were sampled from an adult who was a healthcare worker with PCR-confirmed SARS-CoV-2 infection or an uninfected control (not recorded which).

The chain employs TRBV12-3 or TRBV12-4 and TRBJ2-2, with D tentatively TRBD1 (5 bases). CDR3 length: 12 amino acids. V gave up 5 bases and J gave up 6 bases, with 7 bases separating them. CDR3 sequence: CASSQGAGELFF. CDR3 in DNA: TGTGCCAGCAGTCAAGGGGCCGGGGAGCTGTTTTTT.

This chain uses TRBV4-2 with TRBJ2-7; the D gene is possibly TRBD2 (5 bases). V was trimmed by 1 base and J by 4 bases, leaving 11 bases between them. This CDR3 spans 14 amino acids. CDR1 LGHNA and CDR2 YNFKEQ come from the germline V gene. CDR3 sequence reads: CASSQAGLDYEQYF. CDR3 DNA sequence: TGTGCCAGCAGCCAAGCGGGGTTGGATTACGAGCAGTACTTC.

As regards this clonotype: An end of the junction does not agree with germline; a read error may underlie this. This chain uses TRBV20-1 with TRBJ2-1; the D gene is possibly TRBD2 (6 bases). This CDR3 is 14 amino acids long. Germline lookup yields CDR1 DFQATT and CDR2 SNEGSKA (reference sequence). CDR3 coding DNA: TGCAGTGCTAGAGGGGGAGGCCCCGGGAATGAGCAGCTCTTC. It is translated as CSARGGGPGNEQLF.